What follows are 20 T cell receptor beta chains derived from one specimen sequenced in a study of T-cell memory formation after mild COVID-19. TCRdb passed the 5' RACE reads through MiXCR, listing each CDR3 protein once. The table lists a few hundred thousand distinct CDR3 sequences, about 20% of them singletons. Sequenced sample: PBMCs or a T cell subset sorted from them (not recorded which). These TCRs come from an adult woman who had mild COVID-19 (a few samples of this study predate the infection). Cell type and time point are not known.

This clonotype occurred a few times. The V gene is TRBV18, the J gene TRBJ1-1, with D perhaps matching TRBD1 (6 bases). V was shortened by 2 bases and J by 0 bases, with 16 bases between the two germline ends. This CDR3 has 17 amino acids. Germline V gene lookup returns CDR1 KGHSH and CDR2 LQKENI. CDR3 sequence (DNA): TGTGCCAGCTCACCAGGGACAAACCACAACCTGAACACTGAAGCTTTCTTT. Its translation is CASSPGTNHNLNTEAFF.

This clonotype was recorded a few times. This chain joins TRBV11-2 and TRBJ2-5; a weak D match, TRBD2 (6 bases). The V gene lost 2 bases and the J gene lost 4 bases, with 20 bases spanning the gap. CDR1 SGHAT and CDR2 FQNNGV come from the germline V gene. This CDR3 spans 17 amino acids. DNA for the CDR3: TGTGCCAGCAGCTTAATATCCGGGGGAGGAGTCGGAGAGACCCAGTACTTC. It encodes CASSLISGGGVGETQYF. Full variable domain (outside the CDR3, taken from reference TRBV11-2 and TRBJ2-5): EAGVAQSPRYKIIEKRQSVAFWCNPISGHATLYWYQQILGQGPKLLIQFQNNGVVDDSQLPKDRFSAERLKGVDSTLKIQPAKLEDSAVYLCASSLISGGGVGETQYFGPGTRLLVL.

The rearrangement joins TRBV3-1 to TRBJ2-2; 9 bases are a match to TRBD2. CDR1 and CDR2 from the germline V gene are LGHDT and YNNKEL (reference sequence). V lost 2 bases, J lost 6 bases, and 10 bases stayed unmatched. The CDR3 covers 17 residues. The CDR3 is CASSQPAGGPWAGELFF. The CDR3 nucleotides are TGTGCCAGCAGCCAACCAGCGGGAGGCCCCTGGGCCGGGGAGCTGTTTTTT.

CDR3 DNA: TGTGCCAGCAGTTTAGGTCTTCGGGGAGATACGCAGTATTTT. It is translated as CASSLGLRGDTQYF. The chain is built from TRBV28 and TRBJ2-3; a weak D match, TRBD2 (5 bases). The CDR3 extends over 14 amino acids. V lost 2 bases and J lost 5, with 11 bases in between. The germline CDR1 and CDR2 sequences are MDHEN and SYDVKM.

The V and J genes are TRBV30 and TRBJ2-7; D is possibly TRBD1 or TRBD2 (5 bases each). Trimming cost V 5 bases and J 2 bases, with 13 bases left between them. The V gene's germline CDR1 is GTSNPN and CDR2 SVGIG (reference sequence). The CDR3 runs 13 residues. The CDR3 DNA reads TGTGCCTGGGGGTGGCAGGGAGCCTACGAGCAGTACTTC. The encoded protein is CAWGWQGAYEQYF.

This chain joins TRBV7-9 and TRBJ2-2; either TRBD1 or TRBD2 may fit D (6 bases each). The V gene lost 7 bases and the J gene lost 6 bases, with 24 bases spanning the gap. CDR3 length: 17 amino acids. Germline CDR1 SEHNR, CDR2 FQNEAQ (reference sequence). CDR3 loop: CASTSGAGSLSSGELFF. The CDR3 DNA is TGTGCCAGCACATCGGGGGCAGGGTCATTGTCTTCCGGGGAGCTGTTTTTT.

In its sample, this clonotype was seen many times. The chain recombines TRBV29-1 with TRBJ2-5, with TRBD2 identical over 7 bases. The CDR3 covers 13 residues. Germline lookup yields CDR1 SQVTM and CDR2 ANQGSEA. Trimming at V came to 0 bases and at J to 5 bases, leaving 3 bases not matched to a gene. DNA for the CDR3: TGCAGCGTTGAAGATTGGCGGGGGGAGACCCAGTACTTC. Its protein product is CSVEDWRGETQYF. The full variable domain, completed using reference TRBV29-1 and TRBJ2-5, is SAVISQKPSRDICQRGTSLTIQCQVDSQVTMMFWYRQQPGQSLTLIATANQGSEATYESGFVIDKFPISRPNLTFSTLTVSNMSPEDSSIYLCSVEDWRGETQYFGPGTRLLVL.

A few counts support this clonotype. The V call is TRBV28, the J call TRBJ2-1, with D perhaps matching TRBD1 (5 bases). CDR3 size: 15 residues. Germline CDR1 MDHEN, CDR2 SYDVKM. The V end was cut by 7 bases, the J end by 4 bases, with 17 bases between. The CDR3: CASNSPRQGYNEQFF. Written as DNA, the CDR3 is TGTGCCAGCAATTCACCGCGGCAGGGTTACAATGAGCAGTTCTTC.

The chain uses TRBV11-2 and TRBJ1-3; no clear D gene. This CDR3 contains 14 residues. CDR1 and CDR2 from the germline V gene are SGHAT and FQNNGV. Trimming took 3 bases from V and 1 from J, leaving 7 bases between them. The CDR3 DNA follows: TGTGCCAGCAGCTTTGAACTTTCTGGAAACACCATATATTTT. Its protein is CASSFELSGNTIYF.

This clonotype was seen a handful of times. The rearrangement links TRBV20-1 to TRBJ2-5, with D perhaps assigned TRBD1 or TRBD2 (6 bases each). Germline loops: CDR1 DFQATT, CDR2 SNEGSKA (reference sequence). CDR3 length equals 15 residues. V lost 6 bases and J 1 base, leaving 18 bases between the germline ends. The CDR3 sequence: CSASRRGAAQETQYF. For the CDR3, the DNA is TGCAGTGCCTCCCGGAGGGGGGCGGCCCAAGAGACCCAGTACTTC.

This clonotype occurred a few times. V usage is TRBV20-1 and J usage is TRBJ1-6; TRBD1 is a possible D gene (6 bases). The germline V and J ends were trimmed by 2 bases and 7 bases, with 9 bases remaining between them. CDR1 and CDR2 (germline): DFQATT, SNEGSKA (reference sequence). The CDR3 extends over 13 amino acids. The CDR3 here is CSARWTANSPLHF. In DNA, the CDR3 is TGCAGTGCTAGATGGACAGCCAATTCACCCCTCCACTTT.

This clonotype was observed a handful of times. The chain combines TRBV6-5 with TRBJ2-7; maybe TRBD2 (5 bases). CDR3 size: 15 residues. Germline CDR1 is MNHEY and CDR2 is SVGAGI. V lost 8 bases and J lost 3, with 20 bases in between. CDR3 protein: CASANRGPGGYEQYF. The CDR3 nucleotides read TGTGCCAGCGCCAATCGGGGTCCAGGCGGCTACGAGCAGTACTTC.

This clonotype came up a few times. This chain connects TRBV12-3 or TRBV12-4 to TRBJ1-1, with 7 bases fitting TRBD1. The CDR3 consists of 15 residues. Trimming took 6 bases from V and 2 from J; bases not matched to a gene: 9. Here the CDR3 reads CASREPGTVNTEAFF. The CDR3 bases are TGTGCCAGCAGGGAACCCGGGACAGTTAACACTGAAGCTTTCTTT.

CDR3 sequence reads: CSAEEVSGTEAFF. The CDR3 DNA reads TGCAGTGCCGAGGAGGTTAGTGGGACTGAAGCTTTCTTT. V and J are TRBV20-1 and TRBJ1-1; D unclear. The V end was cut by 6 bases, the J end by 5 bases, with 16 bases between. Germline V gene lookup returns CDR1 DFQATT and CDR2 SNEGSKA (reference sequence). This CDR3 has 13 amino acids.

This chain connects TRBV2 to TRBJ1-4, with TRBD1 identical over 12 bases. V lost 6 bases to trimming and J lost 10 bases; unmatched junction nucleotides: 6. Germline CDR1 SNHLY, CDR2 FYNNEI. The CDR3 is 14 amino acids. This chain's CDR3 is CASRGTGGQRKLFF. DNA for the CDR3: TGTGCCAGCAGGGGGACAGGGGGCCAACGAAAACTGTTTTTT.

This clonotype was counted many times. V is TRBV7-9 and J is TRBJ2-5; 8 nucleotides match TRBD1. CDR3 size: 15 residues. V gave up 4 bases and J gave up 1 base; unmatched junction bases: 5. The germline CDR1 and CDR2 sequences are SEHNR and FQNEAQ (reference sequence). The CDR3 protein is CASSSWDRSQETQYF. Here the CDR3 DNA reads TGTGCCAGCAGCTCCTGGGACAGGAGCCAAGAGACCCAGTACTTC.

J is TRBJ2-1 and V is TRBV5-6; possible D gene TRBD1, 5 bases. The CDR3 length is 17 residues. V lost 4 bases and J lost 0, with 17 bases in between. Germline-derived CDR1 and CDR2 are SGHDT and YYEEEE. The CDR3 is CASSPPPTANSYNEQFF. The CDR3 DNA is TGTGCCAGCAGCCCCCCCCCGACAGCTAACTCCTACAATGAGCAGTTCTTC.

This clonotype has only a few counts. The genes are TRBV7-2 and TRBJ2-5; TRBD1 or TRBD2 may be the D gene (5 bases each). Germline CDR1 SGHTA, CDR2 FQGNSA. Trimming pared 5 bases from V and 5 bases from J, leaving 18 bases between. The CDR3 is 15 amino acids. The CDR3 protein is CASSTGTSLWETQYF. The CDR3 region has the DNA TGTGCCAGCAGCACAGGAACTAGTTTGTGGGAGACCCAGTACTTC.

The J gene is TRBJ2-7, the V gene TRBV29-1, with 7 bases matching TRBD1. The CDR3 has 17 residues. Germline V lookup: CDR1 SQVTM, CDR2 ANQGSEA. V trimming: 0 bases; J trimming: 2 bases; junction bases outside the gene matches: 13. This CDR3 is CSVEDWGKTGDPYEQYF. The CDR3 nucleotides read TGCAGCGTTGAAGACTGGGGGAAAACAGGGGACCCCTACGAGCAGTACTTC.

This clonotype was counted between two and nine times. This sequence joins TRBV7-9 and TRBJ2-5; 8 bases align to TRBD1. CDR3 length: 16 amino acids. CDR1 is SEHNR and CDR2 is FQNEAQ in the germline V gene (reference sequence). J was trimmed by 2 bases and V by 7 bases; bases with no gene match: 12. CDR3 nucleotides: TGTGCCAGCACCCGTGGACAGGGATATTTACAAGAGACCCAGTACTTC. Translating it yields CASTRGQGYLQETQYF.